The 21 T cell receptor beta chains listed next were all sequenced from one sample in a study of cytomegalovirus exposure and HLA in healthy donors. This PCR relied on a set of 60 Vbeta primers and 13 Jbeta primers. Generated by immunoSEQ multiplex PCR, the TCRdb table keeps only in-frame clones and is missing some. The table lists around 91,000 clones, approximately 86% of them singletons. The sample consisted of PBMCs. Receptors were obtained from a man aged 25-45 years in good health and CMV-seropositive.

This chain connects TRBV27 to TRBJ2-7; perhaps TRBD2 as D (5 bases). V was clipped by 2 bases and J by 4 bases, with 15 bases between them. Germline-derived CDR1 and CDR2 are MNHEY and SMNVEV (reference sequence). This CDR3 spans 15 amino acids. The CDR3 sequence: CASSLAASHFYEQYF. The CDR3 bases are TGTGCCAGCAGTTTAGCGGCTAGCCATTTTTACGAGCAGTACTTC.

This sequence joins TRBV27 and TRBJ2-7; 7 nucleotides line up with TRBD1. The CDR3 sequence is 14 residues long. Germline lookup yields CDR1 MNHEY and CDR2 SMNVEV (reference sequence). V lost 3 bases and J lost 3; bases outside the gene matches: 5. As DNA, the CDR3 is TGTGCCAGCAGTTTCTCCGGGACAGACTACGAGCAGTACTTC. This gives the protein CASSFSGTDYEQYF.

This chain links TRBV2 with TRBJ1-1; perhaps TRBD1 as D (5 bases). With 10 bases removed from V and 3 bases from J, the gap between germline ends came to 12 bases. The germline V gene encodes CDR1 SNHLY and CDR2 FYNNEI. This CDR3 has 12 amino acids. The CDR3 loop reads CATPGGHTEAFF. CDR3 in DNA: TGTGCCACCCCGGGGGGACACACTGAAGCTTTCTTT.

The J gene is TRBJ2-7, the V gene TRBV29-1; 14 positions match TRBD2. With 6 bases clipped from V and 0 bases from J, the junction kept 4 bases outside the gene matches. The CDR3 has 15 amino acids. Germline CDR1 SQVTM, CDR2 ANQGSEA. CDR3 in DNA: TGCAGCGTCCTCGGGACTAGCGGGAGCTCCTACGAGCAGTACTTC. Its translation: CSVLGTSGSSYEQYF.

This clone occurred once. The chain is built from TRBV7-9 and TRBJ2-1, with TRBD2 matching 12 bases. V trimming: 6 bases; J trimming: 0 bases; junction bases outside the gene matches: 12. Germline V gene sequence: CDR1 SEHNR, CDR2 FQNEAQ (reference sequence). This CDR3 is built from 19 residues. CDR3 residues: CASSQPSGRAGSSYNEQFF. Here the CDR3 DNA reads TGTGCCAGCAGTCAACCTAGCGGGAGGGCCGGGAGCTCCTACAATGAGCAGTTCTTC.

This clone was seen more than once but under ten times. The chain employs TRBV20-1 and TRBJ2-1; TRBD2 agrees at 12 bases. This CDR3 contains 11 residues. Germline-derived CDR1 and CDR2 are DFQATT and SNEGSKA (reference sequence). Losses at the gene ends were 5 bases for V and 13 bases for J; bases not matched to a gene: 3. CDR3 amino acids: CSASSGRAQFF. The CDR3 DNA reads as TGCAGTGCTTCTAGCGGGAGGGCCCAGTTCTTC.

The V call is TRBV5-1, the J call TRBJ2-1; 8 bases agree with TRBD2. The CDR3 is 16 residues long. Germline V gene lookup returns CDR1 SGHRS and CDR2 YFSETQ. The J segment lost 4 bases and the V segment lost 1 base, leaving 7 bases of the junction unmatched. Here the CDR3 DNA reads TGCGCCAGCAGCTTGTCTCCTAGCGGGCTTTACAATGAGCAGTTCTTC. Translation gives CASSLSPSGLYNEQFF.

The CDR3 loop reads CASSRTSVTTDTQYF. The CDR3 DNA is TGTGCCAGCAGTAGGACTAGCGTAACCACAGATACGCAGTATTTT. The rearrangement joins TRBV6-5 to TRBJ2-3; 9 bases are a match to TRBD2. Germline V gene sequence: CDR1 MNHEY, CDR2 SVGAGI. The CDR3 is 15 residues long. V was pared by 5 bases and J by 2 bases, with 5 bases of the junction left unmatched.

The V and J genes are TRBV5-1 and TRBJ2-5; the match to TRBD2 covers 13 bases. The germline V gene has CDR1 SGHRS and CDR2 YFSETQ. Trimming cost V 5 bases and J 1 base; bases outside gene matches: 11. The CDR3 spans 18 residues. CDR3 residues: CASSLGTSGALGQETQYF. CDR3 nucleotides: TGCGCCAGCAGTCTTGGGACTAGCGGGGCCCTGGGCCAAGAGACCCAGTACTTC.

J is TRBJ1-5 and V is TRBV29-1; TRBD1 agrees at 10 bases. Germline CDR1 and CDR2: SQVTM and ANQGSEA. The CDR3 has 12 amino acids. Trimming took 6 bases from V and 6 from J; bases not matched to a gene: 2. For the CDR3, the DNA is TGCAGCGTCAGGACAGGGGGTCAGCCCCAGCATTTT. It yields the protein CSVRTGGQPQHF. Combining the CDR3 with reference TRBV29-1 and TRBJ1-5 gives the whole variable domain SAVISQKPSRDICQRGTSLTIQCQVDSQVTMMFWYRQQPGQSLTLIATANQGSEATYESGFVIDKFPISRPNLTFSTLTVSNMSPEDSSIYLCSVRTGGQPQHFGDGTRLSIL.

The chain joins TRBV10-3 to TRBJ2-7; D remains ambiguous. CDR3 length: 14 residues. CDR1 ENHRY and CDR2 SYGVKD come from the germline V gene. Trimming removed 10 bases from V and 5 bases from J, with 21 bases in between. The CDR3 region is CATNPQATLHEQYF. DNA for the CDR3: TGTGCCACCAACCCTCAAGCGACCCTCCACGAGCAGTACTTC.

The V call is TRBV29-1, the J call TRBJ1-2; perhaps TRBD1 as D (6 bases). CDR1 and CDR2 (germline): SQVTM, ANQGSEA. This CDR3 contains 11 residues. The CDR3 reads CSAGTRYGYTF. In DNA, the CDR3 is TGCAGTGCCGGGACACGCTATGGCTACACCTTC.

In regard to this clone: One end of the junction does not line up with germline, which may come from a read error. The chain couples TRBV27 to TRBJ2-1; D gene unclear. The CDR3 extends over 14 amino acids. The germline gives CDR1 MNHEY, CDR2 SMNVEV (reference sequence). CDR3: CASSAPGSDNEQFF. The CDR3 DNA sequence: TGTGCCAGCAGTGCCCCAGGCTCCGACAATGAGCAGTTCTTC.

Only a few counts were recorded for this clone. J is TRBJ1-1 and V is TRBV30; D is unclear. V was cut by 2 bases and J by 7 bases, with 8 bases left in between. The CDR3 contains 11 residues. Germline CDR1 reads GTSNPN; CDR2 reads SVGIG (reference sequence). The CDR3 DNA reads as TGTGCCTGGAGTATAGCACTTGAAGCTTTCTTT. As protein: CAWSIALEAFF.

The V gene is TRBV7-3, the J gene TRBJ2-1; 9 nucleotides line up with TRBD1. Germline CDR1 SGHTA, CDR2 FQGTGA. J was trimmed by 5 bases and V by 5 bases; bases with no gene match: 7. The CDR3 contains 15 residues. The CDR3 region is CASSHWDREDNEQFF. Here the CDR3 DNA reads TGTGCCAGCAGCCACTGGGACAGGGAGGACAATGAGCAGTTCTTC.

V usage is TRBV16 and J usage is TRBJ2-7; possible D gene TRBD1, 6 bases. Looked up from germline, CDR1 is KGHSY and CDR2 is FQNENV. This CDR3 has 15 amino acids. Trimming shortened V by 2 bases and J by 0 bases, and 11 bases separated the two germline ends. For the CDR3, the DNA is TGTGCCAGCAGCCAAACAGGGCTGGTCTCCTACGAGCAGTACTTC. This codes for CASSQTGLVSYEQYF.

The CDR3 DNA reads TGCGCCAGCAGCCAAGACAGCAGTTTGCCAGGGGGCGAGCAGTACTTC. Amino acid sequence: CASSQDSSLPGGEQYF. The chain carries TRBV4-1 and TRBJ2-7; 7 bases are a match to TRBD1. CDR1 is MGHRA, CDR2 YSYEKL, per germline. The CDR3 is 16 amino acids. J gave up 6 bases and V 0 bases, and 11 bases lay outside the gene matches.

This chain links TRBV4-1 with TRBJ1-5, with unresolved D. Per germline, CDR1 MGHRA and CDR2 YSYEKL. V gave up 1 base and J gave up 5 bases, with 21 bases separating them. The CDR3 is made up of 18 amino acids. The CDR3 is CASSQVSSPDGLDQPQHF. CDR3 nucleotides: TGCGCCAGCAGCCAAGTTTCATCCCCAGATGGGCTTGATCAGCCCCAGCATTTT.

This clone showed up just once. DNA of the CDR3: TGCGCCAGCAGTCAACAGGGGGACGGGGAGCAGTACTTC. It yields the protein CASSQQGDGEQYF. The chain uses TRBV10-2 and TRBJ2-7; 8 bases agree with TRBD1. CDR3 size: 13 residues. Germline V CDR1 and CDR2: WSHSY, SAAADI. J gave up 7 bases and V 5 bases, and 7 bases lay outside the gene matches.

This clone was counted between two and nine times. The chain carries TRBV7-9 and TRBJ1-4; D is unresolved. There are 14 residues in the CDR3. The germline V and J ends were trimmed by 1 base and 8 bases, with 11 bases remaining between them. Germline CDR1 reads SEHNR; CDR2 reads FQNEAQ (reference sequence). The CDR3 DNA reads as TGTGCCAGCAGCTTAGAATCGGTGTCCGAAAAACTGTTTTTT. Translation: CASSLESVSEKLFF.

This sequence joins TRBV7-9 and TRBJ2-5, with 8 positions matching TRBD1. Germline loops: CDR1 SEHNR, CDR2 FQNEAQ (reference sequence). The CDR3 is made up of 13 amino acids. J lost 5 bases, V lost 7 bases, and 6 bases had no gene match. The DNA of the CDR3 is TGTGCCAGCAAACAGGGGGATCAGGAGACCCAGTACTTC. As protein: CASKQGDQETQYF. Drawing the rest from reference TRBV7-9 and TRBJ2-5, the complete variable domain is DTGVSQNPRHKITKRGQNVTFRCDPISEHNRLYWYRQTLGQGPEFLTYFQNEAQLEKSRLLSDRFSAERPKGSFSTLEIQRTEQGDSAMYLCASKQGDQETQYFGPGTRLLVL.